The rows below give T cell receptor beta chains drawn from one sample of a study of blood T cell repertoires in COVID-19. Here immunoSEQ multiplex PCR was the method, and the copy in TCRdb shows in-frame clones only, minus some. The table records about 65,000 clones, about 80% of them present only once. Material: peripheral blood. These receptors were collected from a man aged 45-65 years with COVID-19, enrolled during active disease. CDR3s include the opening cysteine and the closing phenylalanine or tryptophan. The order of the fields is CDR3 protein, CDR3 DNA, clone size, D gene, J gene, V gene. D genes are given only for firm matches. A clone size is listed for some rows: how often the clone was seen (once, few, many), or a class if it is expanded.

CDR3: CASGLDGTGGNEQFF
DNA: TGTGCTAGTGGTTTGGACGGGACAGGAGGGAATGAGCAGTTCTTC
size: NA
D: TRBD1
J: TRBJ2-1
V: TRBV12-5

CDR3: CASSTTGAEKLFF
DNA: TGTGCCAGCAGCACGACAGGGGCCGAAAAACTGTTTTTT
size: NA
D: TRBD1
J: TRBJ1-4
V: TRBV7-2

CDR3: CASSLSEGYTF
DNA: TGTGCCAGCAGTTTATCAGAAGGCTACACCTTC
size: NA
D: NA
J: TRBJ1-2
V: TRBV28

CDR3: CSASSSVVLRTEAFF
DNA: TGCAGTGCTAGTTCGAGCGTAGTTCTAAGGACTGAAGCTTTCTTT
size: NA
D: NA
J: TRBJ1-1
V: TRBV20-1

CDR3: CASSPQGSNTEAFF
DNA: TGTGCCAGCAGCCCCCAGGGGTCCAACACTGAAGCTTTCTTT
size: NA
D: NA
J: TRBJ1-1
V: TRBV9

CDR3: CASSLTPGAGGNEQFF
DNA: TGTGCCAGCAGTTTAACCCCTGGGGCGGGAGGCAATGAGCAGTTCTTC
size: NA
D: TRBD2
J: TRBJ2-1
V: TRBV6-5

CDR3: CASTTGGGANVLTF
DNA: TGTGCCAGCACCACGGGAGGAGGGGCCAACGTCCTGACTTTC
size: NA
D: TRBD2
J: TRBJ2-6
V: TRBV7-3

CDR3: CASSPWDSNYGYTF
DNA: TGTGCCAGCAGCCCATGGGACAGCAACTATGGCTACACCTTC
size: NA
D: TRBD1
J: TRBJ1-2
V: TRBV14

CDR3: CATRRGTLNNEQFF
DNA: TGTGCCACCAGGAGGGGGACACTTAACAATGAGCAGTTCTTC
size: NA
D: NA
J: TRBJ2-1
V: TRBV6-5

CDR3: CASSFPGTGGPPTEAFF
DNA: TGTGCCAGTAGTTTCCCCGGGACAGGGGGCCCCCCCACTGAAGCTTTCTTT
size: NA
D: TRBD1
J: TRBJ1-1
V: TRBV19

CDR3: CASSFGRNQPQHF
DNA: TGTGCCAGCAGTTTTGGCCGCAATCAGCCCCAGCATTTT
size: NA
D: NA
J: TRBJ1-5
V: TRBV28

CDR3: CASSAVGRNTEAFF
DNA: TGTGCCAGCAGCGCCGTGGGGCGAAACACTGAAGCTTTCTTT
size: few
D: NA
J: TRBJ1-1
V: TRBV7-3

CDR3: CASSVAGGMGTEAFF
DNA: TGTGCCAGCAGCGTTGCCGGGGGAATGGGTACTGAAGCTTTCTTT
size: NA
D: NA
J: TRBJ1-1
V: TRBV7-9

CDR3: CASSLVLAGGAIYNEQFF
DNA: TGTGCCAGCAGCTTAGTGTTGGCGGGAGGAGCCATTTACAATGAGCAGTTCTTC
size: NA
D: TRBD2
J: TRBJ2-1
V: TRBV7-6

CDR3: CASSLDGDYYNEQFF
DNA: TGCGCCAGCAGCTTGGACGGGGACTATTACAATGAGCAGTTCTTC
size: NA
D: TRBD2
J: TRBJ2-1
V: TRBV5-1

CDR3: CASKREGIYNSPLHF
DNA: TGTGCCAGTAAGAGGGAAGGGATCTATAATTCACCCCTCCACTTT
size: once
D: NA
J: TRBJ1-6
V: TRBV19

CDR3: CASSLGDREIDEQYF
DNA: TGCGCCAGCAGCTTAGGAGACAGGGAGATAGACGAGCAGTACTTC
size: NA
D: TRBD1
J: TRBJ2-7
V: TRBV5-1

CDR3: CASSLRQGSYNSPLHF
DNA: TGTGCCAGCAGTCTACGACAGGGGTCCTATAATTCACCCCTCCACTTT
size: NA
D: TRBD1
J: TRBJ1-6
V: TRBV28

CDR3: CASSIEVPRLRADWNTGELFF
DNA: TGTGCCAGTAGTATAGAAGTCCCCCGCCTTCGAGCGGACTGGAACACCGGGGAGCTGTTTTTT
size: NA
D: NA
J: TRBJ2-2
V: TRBV19

CDR3: CASSKVETDRYEQYF
DNA: TGTGCCAGCAGCAAAGTTGAAACGGACAGATACGAGCAGTACTTC
size: NA
D: NA
J: TRBJ2-7
V: TRBV21-1

CDR3: CATSQGFTHTGELFF
DNA: TGTGCCACGTCTCAGGGATTTACCCACACCGGGGAGCTGTTTTTT
size: many
D: NA
J: TRBJ2-2
V: TRBV24-1

CDR3: CASSKTSGSYEQYF
DNA: TGTGCCAGCAGCAAGACTAGCGGGAGTTACGAGCAGTACTTC
size: once
D: TRBD2
J: TRBJ2-7
V: TRBV2

CDR3: CASSPGLAGGPDNEQFF
DNA: TGCGCCAGCAGCCCGGGACTAGCGGGAGGGCCAGACAATGAGCAGTTCTTC
size: NA
D: TRBD2
J: TRBJ2-1
V: TRBV4-3

CDR3: CASSFGQGETQYF
DNA: TGTGCCAGCAGCTTTGGTCAGGGGGAGACCCAGTACTTC
size: NA
D: NA
J: TRBJ2-5
V: TRBV5-4

CDR3: CASSLNPGQGAGKLFF
DNA: TGTGCCAGCAGTCTCAACCCGGGACAGGGGGCCGGAAAACTGTTTTTT
size: NA
D: TRBD1
J: TRBJ1-4
V: TRBV28

CDR3: CASSPWGSVAGDPYNEQFF
DNA: TGCGCCAGCAGCCCGTGGGGGTCGGTAGCGGGAGATCCCTACAATGAGCAGTTCTTC
size: NA
D: TRBD2
J: TRBJ2-1
V: TRBV5-1

CDR3: CATSRAGVDEQFF
DNA: TGTGCCACCAGTCGAGCGGGAGTCGATGAGCAGTTCTTC
size: NA
D: TRBD2
J: TRBJ2-1
V: TRBV24-1

CDR3: CASSPLLRKLEREINGELFF
DNA: TGTGCCAGCAGCCCTCTTTTAAGGAAGTTAGAGCGGGAGATTAACGGGGAGCTGTTTTTT
size: few
D: TRBD2
J: TRBJ2-2
V: TRBV28

CDR3: CASSSSQLSSYNSPLHF
DNA: TGTGCCAGCAGTTCCTCCCAATTGAGCTCCTATAATTCACCCCTCCACTTT
size: NA
D: NA
J: TRBJ1-6
V: TRBV27

CDR3: CASSQRGGLAGVGELFF
DNA: TGTGCCAGCAGCCAGAGGGGGGGACTAGCGGGAGTCGGGGAGCTGTTTTTT
size: NA
D: TRBD2
J: TRBJ2-2
V: TRBV4-2

CDR3: CASSVDTGTPAGYGYTF
DNA: TGTGCCAGTAGTGTCGACACCGGGACTCCGGCTGGCTATGGCTACACCTTC
size: NA
D: NA
J: TRBJ1-2
V: TRBV19

CDR3: CASSFGQWGTDTQYF
DNA: TGTGCCAGCAGCTTTGGGCAGTGGGGCACAGATACGCAGTATTTT
size: NA
D: NA
J: TRBJ2-3
V: TRBV7-8

CDR3: CASSFGGYEKLFF
DNA: TGTGCCAGCAGCTTCGGAGGTTACGAAAAACTGTTTTTT
size: few
D: NA
J: TRBJ1-4
V: TRBV5-5

CDR3: CASSLKPEALGELFF
DNA: TGTGCCAGCAGTTTGAAGCCCGAGGCACTTGGGGAGCTGTTTTTT
size: NA
D: NA
J: TRBJ2-2
V: TRBV27

CDR3: CASSPTITGEETQYF
DNA: TGCGCCAGCAGCCCCACGATCACGGGGGAAGAGACCCAGTACTTC
size: few
D: NA
J: TRBJ2-5
V: TRBV4-1

CDR3: CASSGGTTDTQYF
DNA: TGCGCCAGCAGTGGGGGGACAACAGATACGCAGTATTTT
size: NA
D: NA
J: TRBJ2-3
V: TRBV10-2

CDR3: CASRVGQGGDEQFF
DNA: TGTGCCAGCAGGGTAGGACAGGGGGGCGATGAGCAGTTCTTC
size: few
D: TRBD1
J: TRBJ2-1
V: TRBV6-5

CDR3: CSVTIAGGRTDTQYF
DNA: TGCAGCGTCACCATAGCGGGAGGGCGGACAGATACGCAGTATTTT
size: NA
D: TRBD2
J: TRBJ2-3
V: TRBV29-1

CDR3: CAWTPGLASNEQFF
DNA: TGTGCCTGGACGCCGGGACTAGCAAGCAATGAGCAGTTCTTC
size: NA
D: TRBD2
J: TRBJ2-1
V: TRBV30

CDR3: CASSVTGGYAEAFF
DNA: TGCGCCAGCAGCGTTACCGGGGGGTACGCTGAAGCTTTCTTT
size: NA
D: NA
J: TRBJ1-1
V: TRBV5-1

CDR3: CATGEAGGNTDTQYF
DNA: TGTGCCACCGGCGAGGCGGGGGGGAACACAGATACGCAGTATTTT
size: NA
D: TRBD2
J: TRBJ2-3
V: TRBV3-1/TRBV3-2

CDR3: CASSPPGAGVTDTQYF
DNA: TGTGCCAGCTCACCACCGGGGGCGGGAGTAACAGATACGCAGTATTTT
size: NA
D: NA
J: TRBJ2-3
V: TRBV18

CDR3: CASSRTGYEQYF
DNA: TGTGCCAGCAGTCGGACAGGCTACGAGCAGTACTTC
size: NA
D: TRBD1
J: TRBJ2-7
V: TRBV6-5

CDR3: CASRAGETDTQYF
DNA: TGTGCCAGCAGAGCAGGGGAGACAGATACGCAGTATTTT
size: NA
D: NA
J: TRBJ2-3
V: TRBV2

CDR3: CAGQDSQKETQYF
DNA: TGTGCCGGACAGGACAGCCAGAAAGAGACCCAGTACTTC
size: NA
D: TRBD1
J: TRBJ2-5
V: TRBV6-6

CDR3: CASSLDRAAGANVLTF
DNA: TGTGCCAGCAGCTTAGACAGGGCTGCTGGGGCCAACGTCCTGACTTTC
size: NA
D: NA
J: TRBJ2-6
V: TRBV11-2

CDR3: CSASQREPTDTQYF
DNA: TGCAGTGCTAGTCAGCGGGAGCCCACAGATACGCAGTATTTT
size: NA
D: TRBD2
J: TRBJ2-3
V: TRBV20-1

CDR3: CASYRGLSTNEKLFF
DNA: TGTGCCAGTTACAGGGGGCTCTCGACTAATGAAAAACTGTTTTTT
size: NA
D: TRBD1
J: TRBJ1-4
V: TRBV28

CDR3: CASSPGQLGNQPQHF
DNA: TGTGCCAGCTCACCGGGACAGCTGGGGAATCAGCCCCAGCATTTT
size: few
D: TRBD1
J: TRBJ1-5
V: TRBV18

CDR3: CASSGDRGGGTDTQYF
DNA: TGTGCCAGCAGCGGAGACAGGGGAGGGGGCACAGATACGCAGTATTTT
size: once
D: NA
J: TRBJ2-3
V: TRBV9

CDR3: CASSLGHKFDTEAFF
DNA: TGCGCCAGCAGCTTGGGACACAAGTTCGACACTGAAGCTTTCTTT
size: few
D: NA
J: TRBJ1-1
V: TRBV5-1

CDR3: CASSESRGGGYGYTF
DNA: TGTGCCAGCAGTGAATCCAGGGGCGGGGGGTATGGCTACACCTTC
size: NA
D: NA
J: TRBJ1-2
V: TRBV25-1